Following are 30 T cell receptor beta chains from one sample sequenced in a study of cytomegalovirus exposure and HLA in healthy donors. PCR involved 60 Vbeta and 13 Jbeta primers. Repertoires were generated with immunoSEQ multiplex PCR, while TCRdb's copy carries only in-frame clones and drops some. The sample carries 140,000 or so clones, about 74% recorded once. The source material was PBMCs. The receptors here all came from a man younger than 35 in good health and CMV-seropositive.

The chain couples TRBV7-3 to TRBJ2-7; 7 bases are a match to TRBD2. The germline V gene encodes CDR1 SGHTA and CDR2 FQGTGA. This CDR3 contains 15 residues. With 2 bases clipped from V and 2 bases from J, the junction kept 6 bases outside the gene matches. CDR3 nucleotides: TGTGCCAGCAGCTTATCGCGGGAGTTACCCTACGAGCAGTACTTC. It encodes CASSLSRELPYEQYF.

The rearrangement uses TRBV4-1 and TRBJ2-3; tentative D call: TRBD1 (5 bases). This CDR3 comprises 16 residues. Germline V gene sequence: CDR1 MGHRA, CDR2 YSYEKL. The V end was cut by 3 bases, the J end by 4 bases, with 17 bases between. Here the CDR3 DNA reads TGCGCCAGCAGCCATGTTATAGGGGTTGGGGCAGATACGCAGTATTTT. Protein sequence: CASSHVIGVGADTQYF.

The rearrangement links TRBV27 to TRBJ1-5; D might be TRBD1 (6 bases). V lost 1 base to trimming and J lost 5 bases, with 15 bases between them. CDR1 is MNHEY and CDR2 is SMNVEV in the germline V gene (reference sequence). CDR3 size: 16 residues. CDR3 region: CASSLYPMSGDQPQHF. The CDR3 coding sequence is TGTGCCAGCAGTTTATACCCCATGTCAGGGGATCAGCCCCAGCATTTT.

The V call is TRBV9, the J call TRBJ2-1; TRBD1 agrees at 12 bases. The ends lost 1 base at V and 7 bases at J; junction bases unmatched: 3. CDR1 and CDR2 from the germline V gene are SGDLS and YYNGEE. The CDR3 is 15 residues long. The DNA of the CDR3 is TGTGCCAGCAGCGTACGGGACAGGGGGCTTAATGAGCAGTTCTTC. This encodes CASSVRDRGLNEQFF.

This clone was recorded a few times. V gene TRBV30 combines with J gene TRBJ2-1; D is possibly TRBD1 (6 bases). Germline CDR1 reads GTSNPN; CDR2 reads SVGIG (reference sequence). Trimming cost V 3 bases and J 5 bases, with 11 bases left between them. The CDR3 is 13 amino acids. The CDR3 protein is CAWSVGGDNEQFF. The CDR3 nucleotides read TGTGCCTGGAGCGTAGGGGGAGACAATGAGCAGTTCTTC.

V gene TRBV6-5 combines with J gene TRBJ1-2, with 9 nucleotides matching TRBD1. Germline-derived CDR1 and CDR2 are MNHEY and SVGAGI. The ends lost 7 bases at V and 5 bases at J; junction bases unmatched: 8. The CDR3 runs 14 residues. The CDR3 region is CASTGTGFTYGYTF. CDR3 in DNA: TGTGCCAGCACCGGGACAGGGTTTACATATGGCTACACCTTC.

The chain joins TRBV6-5 to TRBJ2-1, with D possibly being TRBD1 (5 bases). This CDR3 has 13 residues. V shed 2 bases and J shed 10 bases, with 12 bases lying between them. Germline V CDR1 and CDR2: MNHEY, SVGAGI. CDR3 sequence reads: CASSYVGEREQFF. For the CDR3, the DNA is TGTGCCAGCAGTTACGTAGGGGAACGAGAGCAGTTCTTC.

With regard to this clone: A read error may account for a junction end that differs from germline. The chain carries TRBV27 and TRBJ2-7; TRBD2 agrees at 9 bases. The CDR3 is 14 residues long. CDR1 is MNHEY, CDR2 SMNVEV, per germline (reference sequence). For the CDR3, the DNA is TGTGCCAGCAGTTTATCTGCGCTAGCGGGGCGTATAGACTTC. Translated, it gives CASSLSALAGRIDF.

The chain recombines TRBV7-3 with TRBJ2-6; a weak D match, TRBD1 (6 bases). The germline V gene encodes CDR1 SGHTA and CDR2 FQGTGA. The CDR3 is 15 amino acids. V shed 5 bases and J shed 2 bases, with 10 bases lying between them. The CDR3 loop reads CASSRQVAGANVLTF. CDR3 DNA sequence: TGTGCCAGCAGCCGACAGGTGGCTGGGGCCAACGTCCTGACTTTC.

The chain employs TRBV27 and TRBJ2-7; 11 nucleotides align to TRBD1. V lost 2 bases, J lost 10 bases, and 7 bases stayed unmatched. This CDR3 region has 14 residues. The germline CDR1 and CDR2 sequences are MNHEY and SMNVEV (reference sequence). In nucleotides, the CDR3 is TGTGCCAGCAGTTTAACCGGGACAGGGGGAATTCAGTACTTC. Its protein product is CASSLTGTGGIQYF.

V gene TRBV9 combines with J gene TRBJ2-1; 8 bases agree with TRBD2. CDR1 is SGDLS and CDR2 is YYNGEE in the germline V gene. The junction had 15 bases not matched to a gene; V was cut back by 2 bases and J by 5 bases. The CDR3 sequence is 18 residues long. CDR3 sequence reads: CASSVLDSGGAGDNEQFF. Written as DNA, the CDR3 is TGTGCCAGCAGCGTGTTAGATTCCGGGGGGGCCGGGGACAATGAGCAGTTCTTC.

The rearrangement links TRBV27 to TRBJ2-5, with TRBD2 as a possible D gene (5 bases). The CDR3 length is 16 residues. Germline V gives CDR1 MNHEY, CDR2 SMNVEV (reference sequence). V was clipped by 1 base and J by 1 base, with 13 bases between them. In DNA, the CDR3 is TGTGCCAGCAGTTTATTCAACGGCGGAGGCCAAGAGACCCAGTACTTC. This translates into CASSLFNGGGQETQYF.

This clone was picked up a small number of times. This chain connects TRBV6-4 to TRBJ2-1; possible D gene TRBD2, 5 bases. With 5 bases removed from V and 5 bases from J, the gap between germline ends came to 19 bases. Germline V gene sequence: CDR1 MRHNA, CDR2 SNTAGT. The CDR3 loop spans 16 amino acids. CDR3 residues: CASSSATRKIHNEQFF. CDR3 DNA: TGTGCCAGCAGTTCCGCCACTAGAAAAATCCACAATGAGCAGTTCTTC.

This clone appeared a few times. This chain uses TRBV5-3 with TRBJ1-5; D uncertain. TRBV5-3 falls under the ORF class, with uncertain function. The CDR3 is made up of 16 amino acids. Trimming removed 0 bases from V and 3 bases from J, with 13 bases in between. CDR3 residues: CARSLALDDSNQPQHF. The CDR3 DNA reads TGTGCCAGAAGCTTGGCCCTTGACGACTCCAATCAGCCCCAGCATTTT.

V and J are TRBV19 and TRBJ1-2; D remains ambiguous. This CDR3 region has 13 residues. Germline V CDR1 and CDR2: LNHDA, SQIVND (reference sequence). V lost 5 bases and J lost 8, with 15 bases in between. CDR3: CASSVAVGGGYTF. The CDR3 DNA reads TGTGCCAGTAGTGTGGCAGTCGGAGGGGGCTACACCTTC.

This sequence joins TRBV27 and TRBJ2-7; maybe TRBD1 (5 bases). Germline V lookup: CDR1 MNHEY, CDR2 SMNVEV (reference sequence). Deletions cut 8 bases from V and 0 bases from J, with 14 bases between. There are 14 residues in the CDR3. Here the CDR3 reads CASRTGLGSYEQYF. The CDR3 bases are TGTGCCAGCCGTACAGGTCTGGGCTCCTACGAGCAGTACTTC.

The V gene is TRBV7-9, the J gene TRBJ2-7; possible D gene TRBD1, 6 bases. The germline CDR1 and CDR2 sequences are SEHNR and FQNEAQ (reference sequence). The CDR3 consists of 14 residues. V gave up 5 bases and J gave up 2 bases, with 13 bases separating them. The CDR3 sequence is CASSPGTRPYEQYF. The CDR3 DNA reads as TGTGCCAGCAGCCCCGGGACACGGCCCTACGAGCAGTACTTC.

The chain recombines TRBV6-1 with TRBJ2-5; D is undetermined. CDR1 is MNHNS and CDR2 is SASEGT in the germline V gene. The germline V and J ends were trimmed by 3 bases and 5 bases, with 13 bases remaining between them. CDR3 length equals 14 residues. DNA for the CDR3: TGTGCCAGCAGTGACATTGACCCGCGGGAGACCCAGTACTTC. Translating gives CASSDIDPRETQYF.

This clone has a single count. This rearrangement joins TRBV28 to TRBJ2-6; 7 bases map to TRBD1. CDR3 length: 17 amino acids. Germline loops: CDR1 MDHEN, CDR2 SYDVKM. V was clipped by 7 bases and J by 0 bases; unmatched bases: 9. The CDR3 protein is CASNSGTEISGANVLTF. The CDR3 DNA is TGTGCCAGCAATTCCGGGACAGAAATCTCTGGGGCCAACGTCCTGACTTTC.

A few counts support this clone. This sequence joins TRBV28 and TRBJ2-1; 9 bases map to TRBD2. Unmatched junction bases numbered 9, after V lost 4 bases and J lost 8 bases. The CDR3 runs 15 residues. CDR1 and CDR2 (germline): MDHEN, SYDVKM. CDR3 region: CASSSAGGGVDEQFF. In nucleotides, the CDR3 is TGTGCCAGCAGTTCGGCCGGCGGGGGGGTCGATGAGCAGTTCTTC.

V usage is TRBV4-1 and J usage is TRBJ1-1, with 9 bases matching TRBD1. Losses at the gene ends were 6 bases for V and 4 bases for J; bases not matched to a gene: 3. The CDR3 runs to 13 residues. Germline CDR1 reads MGHRA; CDR2 reads YSYEKL. This CDR3 is CASSLTGGTEAFF. The CDR3 nucleotides read TGCGCCAGCAGTCTGACAGGGGGCACTGAAGCTTTCTTT.

The chain links TRBV6-1 to TRBJ1-4; 9 bases match TRBD1. Unmatched junction bases numbered 4, after V lost 5 bases and J lost 6 bases. Germline CDR1 MNHNS, CDR2 SASEGT. The CDR3 extends over 14 amino acids. CDR3 in DNA: TGTGCCAGCAGTCCGACAGGGGGACATGAAAAACTGTTTTTT. Residues: CASSPTGGHEKLFF.

In its sample, this clone was seen a few times. The V gene is TRBV7-2, the J gene TRBJ2-7, with 7 bases fitting TRBD2. Per the germline V gene, CDR1 is SGHTA and CDR2 is FQGNSA. The trim removed 5 bases at V and 4 bases at J, leaving 5 bases unmatched. This CDR3 region has 13 residues. For the CDR3, the DNA is TGTGCCAGCAGCGTCGGGGGAGGGTACGAGCAGTACTTC. Translation gives CASSVGGGYEQYF.

This clone is medium-sized within its sample. The rearrangement links TRBV6-1 to TRBJ2-3; 8 bases match TRBD2. V lost 3 bases and J lost 7; bases outside the gene matches: 9. The CDR3 is 15 residues long. Looked up from germline, CDR1 is MNHNS and CDR2 is SASEGT. CDR3 loop: CASSESHGGANTQYF. DNA for the CDR3: TGTGCCAGCAGTGAGTCGCACGGGGGGGCCAATACGCAGTATTTT.

This rearrangement joins TRBV11-2 to TRBJ2-1; TRBD2 matches at 11 bases. The J segment lost 7 bases and the V segment lost 10 bases, leaving 9 bases of the junction unmatched. Germline loops: CDR1 SGHAT, CDR2 FQNNGV. The CDR3 contains 14 residues. CDR3 nucleotides: TGTGCCACCTCGGGACTAGCGGCCAGGAATGAGCAGTTCTTC. As protein: CATSGLAARNEQFF.

The chain recombines TRBV10-3 with TRBJ1-3; D call uncertain. CDR1 and CDR2 (germline): ENHRY, SYGVKD. Between the trimmed V and J ends, which lost 7 bases and 2 bases, there was a span of 15 bases. This CDR3 comprises 15 residues. The CDR3 coding sequence is TGTGCCATCACCCGGGAACCCAAGACTGGAAACACCATATATTTT. Translation gives CAITREPKTGNTIYF.

With regard to this clone: Within the sample, other DNA sequences also encode this same CDR3. V gene TRBV7-9 combines with J gene TRBJ1-5; 7 bases align to TRBD1. The CDR3 runs to 14 residues. The V segment lost 5 bases and the J segment 2 bases; nucleotides outside the gene matches: 3. Looked up from germline, CDR1 is SEHNR and CDR2 is FQNEAQ (reference sequence). This CDR3 is CASSPTGGNQPQHF. CDR3 DNA sequence: TGTGCCAGCAGCCCTACAGGGGGCAATCAGCCCCAGCATTTT.

CDR3 region: CASSPQGRGTEAFF. In DNA, the CDR3 is TGTGCCAGCAGCCCACAGGGAAGGGGAACTGAAGCTTTCTTT. The chain couples TRBV7-9 to TRBJ1-1, with D maybe TRBD1 (6 bases). CDR1 is SEHNR and CDR2 is FQNEAQ in the germline V gene (reference sequence). With 5 bases removed from V and 5 bases from J, the gap between germline ends came to 15 bases. The CDR3 runs 14 residues. Combining the CDR3 with reference TRBV7-9 and TRBJ1-1 gives the whole variable domain DTGVSQNPRHKITKRGQNVTFRCDPISEHNRLYWYRQTLGQGPEFLTYFQNEAQLEKSRLLSDRFSAERPKGSFSTLEIQRTEQGDSAMYLCASSPQGRGTEAFFGQGTRLTVV.

The gene calls are TRBV30 and TRBJ1-2; TRBD1 is a possible D gene (6 bases). CDR1 and CDR2 (germline): GTSNPN, SVGIG (reference sequence). This CDR3 has 12 amino acids. The V end lost 4 bases, the J end lost 5 bases, and 11 bases lay between the germline ends. This CDR3 is CAWTRQAYGYTF. The CDR3 DNA is TGTGCCTGGACGAGACAGGCTTATGGCTACACCTTC.

This clone occurred a few times. The chain links TRBV18 to TRBJ1-2; D is ambiguous. The CDR3 sequence is 13 residues long. Germline loops: CDR1 KGHSH, CDR2 LQKENI. V was pared by 4 bases and J by 4 bases, with 10 bases between. CDR3: CASSLDEGYGYTF. CDR3 in DNA: TGTGCCAGCTCACTGGATGAGGGCTATGGCTACACCTTC.